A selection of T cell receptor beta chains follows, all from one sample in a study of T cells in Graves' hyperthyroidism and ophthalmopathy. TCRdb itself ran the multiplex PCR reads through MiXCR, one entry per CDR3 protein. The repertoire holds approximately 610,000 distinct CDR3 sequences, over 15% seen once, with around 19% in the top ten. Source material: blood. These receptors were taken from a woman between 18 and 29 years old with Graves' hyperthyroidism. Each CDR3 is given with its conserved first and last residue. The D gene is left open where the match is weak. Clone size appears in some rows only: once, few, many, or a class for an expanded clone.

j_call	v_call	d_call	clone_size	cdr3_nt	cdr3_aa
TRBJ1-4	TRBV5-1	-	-	TGCGCCAGCAGCCCCTCGGGGGCATGGGAAAAACTGTTTTTT	CASSPSGAWEKLFF
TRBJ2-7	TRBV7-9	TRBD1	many	TGTGCCAGCAGCTTATCGGCAGGGGGCGACGAGCAGTACTTC	CASSLSAGGDEQYF
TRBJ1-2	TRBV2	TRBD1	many	TGTGCCAGCACCAACACGGACAGGGGCAGTGGCTACACCTTC	CASTNTDRGSGYTF
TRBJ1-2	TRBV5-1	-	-	TGCGCCAGCAGCCTCGGGCCAGATTTTTTCTATGGCTACACCTTC	CASSLGPDFFYGYTF
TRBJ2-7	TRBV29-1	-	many	TGCAGCGTTGAAGCCTCGGTTGGAGACAGGAGCTCCTACGAGCAGTACTTC	CSVEASVGDRSSYEQYF
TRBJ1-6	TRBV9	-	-	TGTGCCAGCAGCGCGCGAGGGAATTCACCCCTCCACTTT	CASSARGNSPLHF
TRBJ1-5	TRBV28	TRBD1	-	TGTGCCAGCAGTCTCCGGACAGGGGAAGGTAATCAGCCCCAGCATTTT	CASSLRTGEGNQPQHF
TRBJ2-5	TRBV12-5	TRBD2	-	TGTGCTAGTGGTGCCCCGGGACTAGCGGGGTTACGGGTGGACTTC	CASGAPGLAGLRVDF
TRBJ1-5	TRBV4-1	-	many	TGCGCCAGCAGCCATTTGGAGGGAGGCAATCAGCCCCAGCATTTT	CASSHLEGGNQPQHF
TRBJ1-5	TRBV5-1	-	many	TGCGCCAGCAGCTTGGGGCAGGTCAATCAGCCCCAGCATTTT	CASSLGQVNQPQHF
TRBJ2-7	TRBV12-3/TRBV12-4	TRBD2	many	TGTGCCAGCAGTTTGCTAGCGGGAGTTGACGAGCAGTACTTC	CASSLLAGVDEQYF
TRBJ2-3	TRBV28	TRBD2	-	TGTGCCAGCAGGGGGGGACTAGCTGCTAGCACAGATACGCAGTATTTT	CASRGGLAASTDTQYF
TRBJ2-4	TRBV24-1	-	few	TGTGCCACCAGTGATTTTAAGACAGGTGGGGACATTCAGTACTTC	CATSDFKTGGDIQYF
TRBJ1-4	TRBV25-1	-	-	TGTGCCAGCAGTGTACTGGGAGATGAAAAACTGTTTTTT	CASSVLGDEKLFF
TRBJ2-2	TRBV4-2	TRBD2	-	TGTGCCAGCAGCCCCAACGGGTGGGAGGGCGCCGGGGAGCTGTTTTTT	CASSPNGWEGAGELFF
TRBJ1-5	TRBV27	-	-	TGTGCCAGCAGTCTCCAGGGGAATAATCAGCCCCAGCATTTT	CASSLQGNNQPQHF
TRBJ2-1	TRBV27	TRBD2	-	TGTGCCAGCAGTTCCGGACTAGGTAATGAGCAGTTCTTC	CASSSGLGNEQFF
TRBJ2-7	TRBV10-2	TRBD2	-	TGCGCCAGCACGCGGGAGTCCAAGCCGGGAGCCTACGAGCAGTACTTC	CASTRESKPGAYEQYF
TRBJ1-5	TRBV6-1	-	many	TGTGCCAGCAGTGAAGGGTACAGCAATCAGCCCCAGCATTTT	CASSEGYSNQPQHF
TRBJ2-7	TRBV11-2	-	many	TGTGCCAGCAGCTTAGAATGGGAGCAGTACTTC	CASSLEWEQYF
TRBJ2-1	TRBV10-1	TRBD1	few	TGCGCCACACAAAGGGCCGGGACAGGGCGGGATTACAATGAGCAGTTCTTC	CATQRAGTGRDYNEQFF
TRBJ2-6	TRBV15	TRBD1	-	TGTGCCACCAGCATCCTCCACAGGGGGTCGGGGGCCAACGTCCTGACTTTC	CATSILHRGSGANVLTF
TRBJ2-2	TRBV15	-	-	TGTGCCACCAGCAGCGCCGCCTGGTTGGAAAACACCGGGGAGCTGTTTTTT	CATSSAAWLENTGELFF
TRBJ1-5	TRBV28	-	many	TGTGCCAGCAGTTTGTTCACACGCAATCAGCCCCAGCATTTT	CASSLFTRNQPQHF
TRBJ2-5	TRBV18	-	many	TGTGCCAGCTCACCGGGACCCTACCTGGGAGAGACCCAGTACTTC	CASSPGPYLGETQYF
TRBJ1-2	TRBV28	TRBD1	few	TGTGCCAGCAGAACACCCGGGACAGGGTATGGCTACACCTTC	CASRTPGTGYGYTF
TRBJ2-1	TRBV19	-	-	TGTGCCAGTAGTATAGCCCCCCGGGTAGCTCTCAATGAGCAGTTCTTC	CASSIAPRVALNEQFF
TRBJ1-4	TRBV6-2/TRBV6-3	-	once	TGTGCCAGCAGTTACTCAACAACGGGGGATGAAAAACTGTTTTTT	CASSYSTTGDEKLFF
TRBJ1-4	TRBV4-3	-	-	TGCGCCAGCAGCCAAGGAGACAGACTTAATGAAAAACTGTTTTTT	CASSQGDRLNEKLFF
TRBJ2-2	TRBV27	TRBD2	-	TGTGCCAGCAGTTTTGAACTAGCGGGGGGAACCGGGGAGCTGTTTTTT	CASSFELAGGTGELFF
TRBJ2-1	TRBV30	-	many	TGTGCCTGGAGTGGCAGGAGTCGGAACAATGAGCAGTTCTTC	CAWSGRSRNNEQFF
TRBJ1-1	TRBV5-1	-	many	TGCGCCAGCAGCTTGGGACGGGGGGACACTGAAGCTTTCTTT	CASSLGRGDTEAFF
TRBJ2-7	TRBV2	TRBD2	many	TGTGCCAGCCAAACCATCAGCGCGGGACTAGCCTCCTACGAGCAGTACTTC	CASQTISAGLASYEQYF
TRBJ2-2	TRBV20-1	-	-	TGCAGTGCTACCGGGACCGAGAACACCGGGGAGCTGTATTTT	CSATGTENTGELYF
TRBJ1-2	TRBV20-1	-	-	TGCAGTGCTAGAGAGCGGGGGGGGGGGCTCTATGGCTACACCTTC	CSARERGGGLYGYTF
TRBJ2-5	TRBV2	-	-	TGTGCCAGCAATGATCGGGGATTGGGCCTGGAGACCCAGTACTTC	CASNDRGLGLETQYF
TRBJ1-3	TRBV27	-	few	TGTGCCAGCAGTGATCGCTCTGGAAACACCATATATTTT	CASSDRSGNTIYF
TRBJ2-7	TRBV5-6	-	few	TGTGCCAGCAGCTCTGAGCCGGGACTCCCGGTTCACGAGCAGTACTTC	CASSSEPGLPVHEQYF
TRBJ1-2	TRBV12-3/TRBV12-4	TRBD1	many	TGTGCCAGCAGGTCCTCCGGGACAGGGAGCGGCTACACCTTC	CASRSSGTGSGYTF
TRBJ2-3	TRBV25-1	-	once	TGTGCCAGCAGTGAAGCAGGGACCACAGATACGCAGTATTTT	CASSEAGTTDTQYF
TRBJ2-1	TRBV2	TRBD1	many	TGTGCCAGCAGAGAGCGGACAGGGTTCTCCTACAATGAGCAGTTCTTC	CASRERTGFSYNEQFF
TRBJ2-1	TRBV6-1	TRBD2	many	TGTGCCAGCAGTTTAACTGGCGGGAGCCACAATGAGCAGTTCTTC	CASSLTGGSHNEQFF
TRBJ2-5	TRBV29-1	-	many	TGCAGCGTTGAAGAAGGGCAGATCCAAGAGACCCAGTACTTC	CSVEEGQIQETQYF